This T cell receptor (beta chain) was identified during a study of blood T cell repertoires in COVID-19. Overall study: The United States, Italy and Spain provided the acute and convalescent COVID-19 samples. T cells, B-cell-depleted T cells, or PBMCs provided the cDNA or gDNA that served as material.

As handled by the study authors: How many nucleated cells were present was estimated from reference gene primer amplification. Using immunoSEQ multiplex PCR, the repertoire was profiled, and TCRdb retains in-frame clones only, with some absent. V and J calls and clone size follow that table, whereas D and trimming were derived from the DNA. The sample carries 200,000 to 250,000 clones, 75% to 90% recorded once. This clonotype was sampled from a man aged 55-75 years who had recovered from COVID-19. Sequencing input: peripheral blood.

The CDR3 nucleotides are TGTGCCAGCAGTTTGCACATGTCGGGGAATTCACCCCTCCACTTT. Encoded protein: CASSLHMSGNSPLHF. The chain couples TRBV27 to TRBJ1-6; D gene ambiguous. Trimming left V 3 bases short and J 7 bases short, with 13 bases between. Germline assignment: CDR1 MNHEY and CDR2 SMNVEV (reference sequence). The CDR3 has 15 amino acids.